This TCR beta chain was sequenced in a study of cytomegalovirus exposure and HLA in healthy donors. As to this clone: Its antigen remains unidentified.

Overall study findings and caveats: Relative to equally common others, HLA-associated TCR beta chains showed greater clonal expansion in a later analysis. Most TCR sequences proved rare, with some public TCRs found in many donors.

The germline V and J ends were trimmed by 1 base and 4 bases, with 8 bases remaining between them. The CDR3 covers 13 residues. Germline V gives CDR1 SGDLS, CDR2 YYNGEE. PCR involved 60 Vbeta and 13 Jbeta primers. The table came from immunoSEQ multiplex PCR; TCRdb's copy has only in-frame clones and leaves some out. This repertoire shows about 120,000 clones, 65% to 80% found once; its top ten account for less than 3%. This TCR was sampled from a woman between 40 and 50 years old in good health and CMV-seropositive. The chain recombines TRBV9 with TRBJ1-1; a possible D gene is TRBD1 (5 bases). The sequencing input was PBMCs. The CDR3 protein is CASSVQGSTEAFF. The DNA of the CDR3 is TGTGCCAGCAGCGTACAGGGATCCACTGAAGCTTTCTTT.